Listed below are T cell receptor beta chains from one sample, sequenced in a study of technical replicates of blood from a handful of donors. Libraries were prepared by immunoSEQ multiplex PCR; TCRdb keeps only in-frame clonotypes and omits some of them. The table lists 100,000 or so clones, approximately 96% of them singletons. Sequencing used T cells isolated from PBMCs. The receptors originated from a human donor in good health. Each CDR3 is given with its conserved first and last residue. D genes are given only for firm matches. Clone sizes are given selectively: once, few, many, or a class where the clone is expanded.

TRBV28	NA	TRBJ1-4	NA	TGTGCCAGCAGTTCGGACAAAGCGAATGAAAAACTGTTTTTT	CASSSDKANEKLFF
TRBV19	TRBD1	TRBJ2-5	NA	TGTGCCAGTGCTCCAGGGGGCTATTACGGATCAGAGACCCAGTACTTC	CASAPGGYYGSETQYF
TRBV2	TRBD2	TRBJ2-7	NA	TGTGCCAGCAGTACGACTAGCGGTATACGCTACGAGCAGTACTTC	CASSTTSGIRYEQYF
TRBV7-8	NA	TRBJ2-7	NA	TGTGCCAGCAGCTCAGGTCACCAGGGTAGGGCCTACGAGCAGTACTTC	CASSSGHQGRAYEQYF
TRBV15	NA	TRBJ1-2	NA	TGTGCCACCAGCAGAGATATCTTCCAGAAAACTAACTATGGCTACACCTTC	CATSRDIFQKTNYGYTF
TRBV7-8	TRBD1	TRBJ2-5	NA	TGTGCCAGCAGCTTAGACAGGGGCGGGGAGACCCAGTACTTC	CASSLDRGGETQYF
TRBV4-1	TRBD1	TRBJ2-7	once	TGCGCCAGCAGCCAAGCGGGACAGGCCTACGAGCAGTACTTC	CASSQAGQAYEQYF
TRBV6-4	TRBD2	TRBJ2-3	NA	TGTGCCAGCAGTGGCGGGGGTGATGGGGATACGCAGTATTTT	CASSGGGDGDTQYF
TRBV5-1	NA	TRBJ1-5	NA	TGCGCCAGCAGCCCAGGGTTTGACAATCAGCCCCAGCATTTT	CASSPGFDNQPQHF
TRBV6-1	TRBD1	TRBJ1-2	NA	TGTGCCAGCAGTGTGGGACAGGGTTATGGCTACACCTTC	CASSVGQGYGYTF
TRBV18	NA	TRBJ1-3	NA	TGTGCCAGCTCACCGCGGGAGGCCAGGATCTCTGGAAACACCATATATTTT	CASSPREARISGNTIYF
TRBV11-2	NA	TRBJ1-5	NA	TGTGCCAGCAGCTTAGAGCGGGGTCAGCCCCAGCATTTT	CASSLERGQPQHF
TRBV4-1	NA	TRBJ2-5	NA	TGCGCCAGCAGCCAAGTAGGGACTTTAGAGACCCAGTACTTC	CASSQVGTLETQYF
TRBV20-1	NA	TRBJ1-2	NA	TGCAGTGCTGCGGCTGGCTACACCTTC	CSAAAGYTF
TRBV7-9	NA	TRBJ2-5	NA	TGTGCCAGCAGCCCCCCGCTTGGCGCGGATCAAGAGACCCAGTACTTC	CASSPPLGADQETQYF
TRBV10-3	NA	TRBJ1-2	NA	TGTGCCATCAGTGAAACGAATACGGGGGGCTACACCTTC	CAISETNTGGYTF
TRBV29-1	TRBD1	TRBJ1-2	NA	TGCAGCGACGGGGGACAGGGAGGCTATGGCTACACCTTC	CSDGGQGGYGYTF
TRBV19	TRBD2	TRBJ2-1	NA	TGTGCCAGTAGTATGTGGGGACTAGCGGGAGGGAACAATGAGCAGTTCTTC	CASSMWGLAGGNNEQFF
TRBV7-9	TRBD1	TRBJ1-1	NA	TGTGCCAGCAGCTCATCAGGGGGAGGTGGCACTGAAGCTTTCTTT	CASSSSGGGGTEAFF
TRBV2	TRBD1	TRBJ2-5	NA	TGTGCCAGCCGGGACAGACGAGAGACCCAGTACTTC	CASRDRRETQYF
TRBV6-1	TRBD1	TRBJ2-7	once	TGTGCCAGCAGTCCACAGCAGGGGGCGGCCTACGAGCAGTACTTC	CASSPQQGAAYEQYF
TRBV10-3	TRBD2	TRBJ2-2	NA	TGTGCCAGCAGCGGGGGGACACCCACCGGGGAGCTGTTTTTT	CASSGGTPTGELFF
TRBV4-1	NA	TRBJ1-2	once	TGCGCCAGCAGCCAAGCGGACTATGGCTACACCTTC	CASSQADYGYTF
TRBV2	TRBD1	TRBJ2-2	NA	TGTGCCAGCATGGTCACCCCGGGACAGGGTATGATCACCGGGGAGCTGTTTTTT	CASMVTPGQGMITGELFF
TRBV4-1	TRBD1	TRBJ1-1	NA	TGCGCCAGCAGCCGTAAGGACAGGGAGGGAACTGAAGCTTTCTTT	CASSRKDREGTEAFF
TRBV28	TRBD1	TRBJ1-2	NA	TGTGCCAGAGTTCCGGGACAGGGGGCCGAACAATATGGCTACACCTTC	CARVPGQGAEQYGYTF
TRBV5-1	TRBD1	TRBJ1-6	NA	TGCGCCAGCAGCTTGGGCAAGCAGGGGGACGCACCCCTCCACTTT	CASSLGKQGDAPLHF
TRBV19	NA	TRBJ2-1	NA	TGTGCCAGTAGTACCGGGGTCTTTGATGAGCAGTTCTTC	CASSTGVFDEQFF
TRBV7-3	TRBD2	TRBJ2-1	NA	TGTGCCAGCAGCTCCTCCGGGACTAGCTCATACAATGAGCAGTTCTTC	CASSSSGTSSYNEQFF
TRBV28	NA	TRBJ1-2	NA	TGTGCCAGCAGTTTGGTTAGGGACTCTCCCCTCTATGGCTACACCTTC	CASSLVRDSPLYGYTF
TRBV6-1	NA	TRBJ1-1	once	TGTGCCAGCAGTGAAATAGACATGAACACTGAAGCTTTCTTT	CASSEIDMNTEAFF
TRBV19	NA	TRBJ1-5	NA	TGTGCCAGTAGTATCGCCAGGGGCCATCAGCCCCAGCATTTT	CASSIARGHQPQHF
TRBV28	NA	TRBJ2-1	NA	TGTGCCAGCAGTTTATCAGGGTTTCGGAATGAGCAGTTCTTC	CASSLSGFRNEQFF
TRBV6-1	TRBD1	TRBJ1-2	NA	TGTGCCAGCAGTGAAGGGGGACAGCTGAAATATGGCTACACCTTC	CASSEGGQLKYGYTF
TRBV20-1	TRBD2	TRBJ2-3	NA	TGCAGTGCCCCAGCGGGAGGCACGCTGTTT	CSAPAGGTLF
TRBV5-6	NA	TRBJ2-1	NA	TGTGCCAGCAGCTTGGGGGGCAGCCCCAATGAGCAGTTCTTC	CASSLGGSPNEQFF
TRBV2	NA	TRBJ1-2	NA	TGTGCCAGCAGTGAAAGGGCTTGGGGAGCTAACTATGGCTACACCTTC	CASSERAWGANYGYTF
TRBV6-5	TRBD1	TRBJ1-2	NA	TGTGCCAGCAGTTACACCGGGACAGCGGTGTATGGCTACACCTTC	CASSYTGTAVYGYTF
TRBV11-1	TRBD1	TRBJ1-1	NA	TGTGCCAGCAGCGCGCCCTACACAGGGGGAACTGAAGCTTTCTTT	CASSAPYTGGTEAFF
TRBV6-4	TRBD1	TRBJ1-1	NA	TGTGCCAGCAGCAGGACAGGGGGCGCGAGTGGGAACACTGAAGCTTTCTTT	CASSRTGGASGNTEAFF
TRBV7-9	TRBD1	TRBJ2-7	NA	TGTGCCAGCAGCTCCTACAGGGGTGGCTACGAGCAGTACTTC	CASSSYRGGYEQYF